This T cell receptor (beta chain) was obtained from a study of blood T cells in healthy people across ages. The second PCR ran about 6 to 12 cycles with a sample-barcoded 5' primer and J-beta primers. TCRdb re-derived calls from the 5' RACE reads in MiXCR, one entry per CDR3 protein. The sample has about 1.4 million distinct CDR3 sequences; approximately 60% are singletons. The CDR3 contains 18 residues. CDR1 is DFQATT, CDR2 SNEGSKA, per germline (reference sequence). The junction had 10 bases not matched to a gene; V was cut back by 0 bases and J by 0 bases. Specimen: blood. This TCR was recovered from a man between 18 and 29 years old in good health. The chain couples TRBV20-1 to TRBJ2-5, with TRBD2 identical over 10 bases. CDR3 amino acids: CSAREGASGGHYQETQYF. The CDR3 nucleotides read TGCAGTGCTAGAGAAGGGGCTAGCGGGGGCCATTACCAAGAGACCCAGTACTTC.